The 20 T cell receptor beta chains listed next were all sequenced from one sample in a study of blood T cell repertoires in COVID-19. Sequenced by immunoSEQ multiplex PCR; TCRdb stores in-frame clones only, minus some. The data show tens of thousands of clones, 65% to 85% seen once. Sequenced input: peripheral blood. Every receptor here comes from a woman aged 80 or over with active or convalescent COVID-19.

V gene TRBV6-5 combines with J gene TRBJ2-3; a weak D match, TRBD1 (8 bases). CDR1 and CDR2 from the germline V gene are MNHEY and SVGAGI. V lost 6 bases to trimming and J lost 7 bases, with 14 bases between them. This CDR3 is built from 13 residues. The CDR3 bases are TGTGCCAGCAGCAAACAGGGGGGGAATACGCAGTATTTT. Translating it yields CASSKQGGNTQYF.

The chain links TRBV5-4 to TRBJ2-1; 9 bases are shared with TRBD2. J was trimmed by 2 bases and V by 4 bases; bases with no gene match: 1. The CDR3 runs 14 residues. Germline assignment: CDR1 SGHNT and CDR2 YYREEE (reference sequence). The CDR3 DNA reads TGTGCCAGCAGCGCGGGGGGGGCCTACAATGAGCAGTTCTTC. Protein: CASSAGGAYNEQFF.

This clone has only a few counts. The rearrangement links TRBV20-1 to TRBJ1-2, with no clear D. Trimming left V 3 bases short and J 1 base short, with 12 bases between. Germline CDR1 reads DFQATT; CDR2 reads SNEGSKA (reference sequence). The CDR3 sequence is 14 residues long. In nucleotides, the CDR3 is TGCAGTGCTAGTAGGGAGAACCTTAACTATGGCTACACCTTC. It codes for CSASRENLNYGYTF.

The gene calls are TRBV13 and TRBJ2-4; TRBD2 aligns across 9 bases. CDR3 length: 17 amino acids. With V trimmed by 4 bases and J by 0 bases, 7 bases remained unmatched. Germline V gives CDR1 PRHDT, CDR2 FYEKMQ (reference sequence). In DNA, the CDR3 is TGTGCCAGCAGCTATACTAGCGGGCGACTAGCCAAAAACATTCAGTACTTC. Translation: CASSYTSGRLAKNIQYF.

This sequence joins TRBV7-9 and TRBJ1-1; the match to TRBD1 covers 7 bases. Trimming removed 2 bases from V and 0 bases from J; junction bases left unmatched: 6. The CDR3 length is 16 residues. Germline assignment: CDR1 SEHNR and CDR2 FQNEAQ (reference sequence). CDR3 sequence: CASSLKGQVMNTEAFF. The CDR3 DNA is TGTGCCAGCAGCTTAAAAGGACAGGTCATGAACACTGAAGCTTTCTTT. Full variable domain (missing parts from reference TRBV7-9 and TRBJ1-1): DTGVSQNPRHKITKRGQNVTFRCDPISEHNRLYWYRQTLGQGPEFLTYFQNEAQLEKSRLLSDRFSAERPKGSFSTLEIQRTEQGDSAMYLCASSLKGQVMNTEAFFGQGTRLTVV.

This clone was seen only a few times. This chain joins TRBV5-6 and TRBJ2-5; tentatively, D is TRBD2 (7 bases). CDR1 SGHDT and CDR2 YYEEEE come from the germline V gene. The CDR3 extends over 15 amino acids. The ends were cut back, 4 bases at V and 4 bases at J, with 17 bases in the middle. The CDR3 loop is CASSTLGGGVETQYF. The CDR3 DNA follows: TGTGCCAGCAGCACCCTAGGGGGGGGCGTAGAGACCCAGTACTTC.

The J gene is TRBJ2-1, the V gene TRBV5-1, with D possibly matching TRBD1 (6 bases). The V end lost 2 bases, the J end lost 0 bases, and 12 bases lay between the germline ends. From germline, CDR1 is SGHRS and CDR2 YFSETQ. The CDR3 totals 16 residues. The CDR3 DNA follows: TGCGCCAGCAGCTTACAGGGTGGGGTCTCCTACAATGAGCAGTTCTTC. Its protein is CASSLQGGVSYNEQFF.

The gene calls are TRBV11-2 and TRBJ2-1; 9 nucleotides line up with TRBD2. With 0 bases clipped from V and 2 bases from J, the junction kept 5 bases outside the gene matches. Germline loops: CDR1 SGHAT, CDR2 FQNNGV. The CDR3 covers 17 residues. The CDR3 DNA is TGTGCCAGCAGCTTAGAGTCGGCTAGCGGGGCCTACAATGAGCAGTTCTTC. The encoded protein is CASSLESASGAYNEQFF.

The V and J genes are TRBV7-3 and TRBJ2-1; 11 nucleotides match TRBD2. The CDR3 is made up of 16 amino acids. Germline loops: CDR1 SGHTA, CDR2 FQGTGA. V was clipped by 5 bases and J by 4 bases; unmatched bases: 7. The DNA of the CDR3 is TGTGCCAGCAGCCTAGCGGGGGGCAATATGTACAATGAGCAGTTCTTC. This translates into CASSLAGGNMYNEQFF.

This rearrangement joins TRBV19 to TRBJ1-1, with D perhaps TRBD1 (5 bases). Germline CDR1 and CDR2: LNHDA and SQIVND (reference sequence). Trimming left V 1 base short and J 7 bases short, with 19 bases between. The CDR3 totals 16 residues. In DNA, the CDR3 is TGTGCCAGTAGTATAGGCGGGGACGGAAAAAGACTTGAAGCTTTCTTT. Its protein product is CASSIGGDGKRLEAFF.

This clone has more than one count but fewer than ten. The rearrangement joins TRBV23-1 to TRBJ1-2; D is unresolved. TRBV23-1 is treated as an ORF (open reading frame) with a function not yet certain. The CDR3 is made up of 11 amino acids. V shed 5 bases and J shed 7 bases, with 8 bases lying between them. The CDR3 sequence is CASSSLCGYTF. The CDR3 nucleotides read TGCGCCAGCAGTAGCCTTTGTGGCTACACCTTC.

The chain combines TRBV25-1 with TRBJ2-5, with D possibly TRBD1 on 5 matching bases. V was clipped by 2 bases and J by 2 bases, with 12 bases between them. Germline CDR1 is MGHDK and CDR2 is SYGVNS. The CDR3 is 15 residues long. Here the CDR3 DNA reads TGTGCCAGCAGTGAAGGGGCAGCAAAGCAAGAGACCCAGTACTTC. It encodes CASSEGAAKQETQYF.

CDR3 coding DNA: TGTGCCAGCAGCCTAACAGGGGGAGGTGGCTACACCTTC. Amino acids: CASSLTGGGGYTF. The genes are TRBV5-5 and TRBJ1-2; 8 nucleotides agree with TRBD1. This CDR3 contains 13 residues. Germline assignment: CDR1 SGHKS and CDR2 YYEKEE (reference sequence). The ends lost 4 bases at V and 7 bases at J; junction bases unmatched: 6. The entire variable domain, with the rest obtained from reference TRBV5-5 and TRBJ1-2, is as follows: DAGVTQSPTHLIKTRGQQVTLRCSPISGHKSVSWYQQVLGQGPQFIFQYYEKEERGRGNFPDRFSARQFPNYSSELNVNALLLGDSALYLCASSLTGGGGYTFGSGTRLTVV.

The chain joins TRBV5-1 to TRBJ2-2; D unresolved. This CDR3 spans 14 amino acids. V lost 0 bases, J lost 3 bases, and 6 bases lay in between. CDR1 and CDR2 (germline): SGHRS, YFSETQ. CDR3: CASSLEADTGELFF. The CDR3, as DNA: TGCGCCAGCAGCTTGGAGGCGGACACCGGGGAGCTGTTTTTT.

In this sample, this clone is medium-sized. CDR3 nucleotide sequence: TGCAGTGCTAGAGACGTTCCGGGCTACACCTTC. Protein product: CSARDVPGYTF. This rearrangement joins TRBV20-1 to TRBJ1-2; D remains unclear. This CDR3 is built from 11 residues. The V gene's germline CDR1 is DFQATT and CDR2 SNEGSKA (reference sequence). The V end lost 0 bases, the J end lost 8 bases, and 7 bases lay between the germline ends.

The chain combines TRBV19 with TRBJ2-2, with no clear D. CDR1 is LNHDA and CDR2 is SQIVND in the germline V gene (reference sequence). V was cut by 6 bases and J by 0 bases, with 11 bases left in between. The CDR3 totals 15 residues. CDR3 sequence reads: CASRTSETNTGELFF. DNA of the CDR3: TGTGCCAGTAGGACATCGGAAACGAACACCGGGGAGCTGTTTTTT.

This chain links TRBV11-3 with TRBJ2-3; D not resolved. Trimming shortened V by 4 bases and J by 0 bases, and 14 bases separated the two germline ends. The CDR3 is 16 residues long. Germline-derived CDR1 and CDR2 are SGHNT and YENEEA. CDR3 amino acids: CASSSVSVSSTDTQYF. The CDR3 DNA is TGTGCCAGCAGCTCGGTCAGCGTATCTAGCACAGATACGCAGTATTTT.

The chain joins TRBV5-1 to TRBJ2-6; D not certain. Germline values: CDR1 SGHRS, CDR2 YFSETQ. Trimming left V 5 bases short and J 2 bases short, with 8 bases between. This CDR3 has 14 residues. The CDR3 DNA sequence: TGCGCCAGCAGAGCATTGGCTGGGGCCAACGTCCTGACTTTC. The encoded protein is CASRALAGANVLTF.

The chain employs TRBV28 and TRBJ1-5, with TRBD1 identical over 7 bases. The CDR3 is 15 amino acids. The germline gives CDR1 MDHEN, CDR2 SYDVKM. J lost 3 bases, V lost 4 bases, and 6 bases had no gene match. CDR3 sequence: CASSSTGSPNQPQHF. CDR3 nucleotide sequence: TGTGCCAGCAGTTCGACAGGGTCCCCCAATCAGCCCCAGCATTTT.

V and J are TRBV2 and TRBJ2-7; D is unresolved. CDR1 and CDR2 (germline): SNHLY, FYNNEI. Trimming stripped 4 bases from V and 4 bases from J, with 11 bases between. The CDR3 has 13 amino acids. CDR3 in amino acids: CASSGVADYEQYF. The CDR3 coding sequence is TGTGCCAGCAGTGGCGTAGCTGATTACGAGCAGTACTTC.